The rows below give T cell receptor beta chains drawn from one sample of a study of CD8+ T cells in alopecia areata. TCRdb's table, derived via immunoSEQ multiplex PCR, lists solely in-frame clones and lacks some. The sample contains around 140,000 clones, roughly 50% of which appear only once. This specimen consisted of CD8+ T cells sorted from blood, obtained at week 4, from a patient treated with tofacitinib. Receptor source: a human donor with alopecia areata. Both conserved end residues are part of each CDR3. A D gene is named only where the DNA matches it firmly. Some rows have no size entry. The others give once, few or many, or a class for an expanded clone.

d_call: -; clone_size: -; v_call: TRBV29-1; j_call: TRBJ2-7; cdr3_nt: TGCAGCGTTAAGGGTACGGGATCCTCCTCCCCCTACGAGCAGTACTTC; cdr3_aa: CSVKGTGSSSPYEQYF
d_call: -; clone_size: -; v_call: TRBV9; j_call: TRBJ2-5; cdr3_nt: TGTGCCAGCAGCGCAGGAGGCCGTGCGGAGACCCAGTACTTC; cdr3_aa: CASSAGGRAETQYF
d_call: -; clone_size: -; v_call: TRBV27; j_call: TRBJ2-7; cdr3_nt: TGTGCCAGCAGCCCGGGACCGGGGTACTCCTACGAGCAGTACTTC; cdr3_aa: CASSPGPGYSYEQYF
d_call: TRBD2; clone_size: -; v_call: TRBV29-1; j_call: TRBJ2-1; cdr3_nt: TGCAGCGTTGTCCCTTTAGCGGGGGGCCAGAGCTCCTACAATGAGCAGTTCTTC; cdr3_aa: CSVVPLAGGQSSYNEQFF
d_call: -; clone_size: -; v_call: TRBV5-6; j_call: TRBJ2-7; cdr3_nt: TGTGCCAGCAAATCCACGGGGCGGATGCACTACGAGCAGTACTTC; cdr3_aa: CASKSTGRMHYEQYF
d_call: TRBD1; clone_size: -; v_call: TRBV4-2; j_call: TRBJ2-7; cdr3_nt: TGTGCCAGCAGCCCCATCGATACAGGGGTGTACGAGCAGTACTTC; cdr3_aa: CASSPIDTGVYEQYF
d_call: -; clone_size: -; v_call: TRBV15; j_call: TRBJ1-1; cdr3_nt: TGTGCCACCAGCAGAGGGTCAGGGCTGAACACTGAAGCTTTCTTT; cdr3_aa: CATSRGSGLNTEAFF
d_call: -; clone_size: -; v_call: TRBV11-2; j_call: TRBJ2-7; cdr3_nt: TGTGCCAGCAGTCTATCACGGGGATCCTACGAGCAGTACTTC; cdr3_aa: CASSLSRGSYEQYF
d_call: -; clone_size: -; v_call: TRBV6-6; j_call: TRBJ2-2; cdr3_nt: TGTGCCAGTAACGACGGGGAGCTGTTTTTT; cdr3_aa: CASNDGELFF
d_call: -; clone_size: -; v_call: TRBV29-1; j_call: TRBJ2-5; cdr3_nt: TGCAGCGCTGAGGGTGGACAGTTCTCCCGAGAGACCCAGTACTTC; cdr3_aa: CSAEGGQFSRETQYF
d_call: TRBD1; clone_size: -; v_call: TRBV7-9; j_call: TRBJ1-6; cdr3_nt: TGTGCCAGCAGCTCCCCGGGACAGGGGACTTCACCCCTCCACTTT; cdr3_aa: CASSSPGQGTSPLHF
d_call: -; clone_size: -; v_call: TRBV27; j_call: TRBJ1-2; cdr3_nt: TGTGCCAGCAGTCCGACCCACCCGACAGTTGATGGCTACACCTTC; cdr3_aa: CASSPTHPTVDGYTF
d_call: TRBD2; clone_size: once; v_call: TRBV27; j_call: TRBJ2-7; cdr3_nt: TGTGCCAGCAGGGGGGACTACTACGAGCAGTACTTC; cdr3_aa: CASRGDYYEQYF
d_call: -; clone_size: once; v_call: TRBV11-2; j_call: TRBJ2-3; cdr3_nt: TGTGCCAGCAGCTTAACGTCAAGAGGGCGGGTAGATACGCAGTATTTT; cdr3_aa: CASSLTSRGRVDTQYF
d_call: TRBD1; clone_size: few; v_call: TRBV2; j_call: TRBJ1-1; cdr3_nt: TGTGCCAGCAGTGAAGATCCAGGGGGGGAAGCTTTCTTT; cdr3_aa: CASSEDPGGEAFF
d_call: TRBD2; clone_size: few; v_call: TRBV2; j_call: TRBJ2-3; cdr3_nt: TGTGCCAGCACCGGGACTAGCGCTACAGATACGCAGTATTTT; cdr3_aa: CASTGTSATDTQYF
d_call: -; clone_size: -; v_call: TRBV25-1; j_call: TRBJ1-2; cdr3_nt: TGTGCCAGCAGTAAAAGAGCGGGTGACGGCTACACCTTC; cdr3_aa: CASSKRAGDGYTF
d_call: -; clone_size: -; v_call: TRBV5-6; j_call: TRBJ2-7; cdr3_nt: TGTGCCAGCAGCCGGGACCCACGACCTCGCGAGCAGTACTTC; cdr3_aa: CASSRDPRPREQYF
d_call: -; clone_size: -; v_call: TRBV29-1; j_call: TRBJ2-1; cdr3_nt: TGCAGCGTCCAAGGGGGGATTGAATTATTAGAGCAGTTCTTC; cdr3_aa: CSVQGGIELLEQFF
d_call: -; clone_size: -; v_call: TRBV29-1; j_call: TRBJ1-2; cdr3_nt: TGCAGCGTTGTAATACTTAGATATGGCTACACCTTC; cdr3_aa: CSVVILRYGYTF
d_call: TRBD1; clone_size: -; v_call: TRBV29-1; j_call: TRBJ2-3; cdr3_nt: TGCAGCGTTTCGGGGACAGGGGGGCCCACAGATACGCAGTATTTT; cdr3_aa: CSVSGTGGPTDTQYF
d_call: -; clone_size: -; v_call: TRBV6-6; j_call: TRBJ2-7; cdr3_nt: TGTGCCAGCAGTTTGGGTGGGCCCTACGAGCAGTACTTC; cdr3_aa: CASSLGGPYEQYF
d_call: -; clone_size: -; v_call: TRBV30; j_call: TRBJ2-2; cdr3_nt: TGTGCCTGGACGGACAACTCCGGGGAGCTGTTTTTT; cdr3_aa: CAWTDNSGELFF
d_call: TRBD1; clone_size: once; v_call: TRBV2; j_call: TRBJ1-6; cdr3_nt: TGTGCCACCACGACAGGGTTGGCCCTCCACTTT; cdr3_aa: CATTTGLALHF
d_call: -; clone_size: few; v_call: TRBV4-1; j_call: TRBJ2-3; cdr3_nt: TGCGCCAGCAGCCAGGTCCAAGGCGGGGAGGGCACAGATACGCAGTATTTT; cdr3_aa: CASSQVQGGEGTDTQYF
d_call: -; clone_size: -; v_call: TRBV7-9; j_call: TRBJ1-1; cdr3_nt: TGTGCCAGCAGCTTAGGTCCCACTGAAGCTTTCTTT; cdr3_aa: CASSLGPTEAFF
d_call: -; clone_size: -; v_call: TRBV7-9; j_call: TRBJ2-2; cdr3_nt: TGTGCCAGCAGCCTCTTGGACAGCCACACCGGGGAGCTGTTTTTT; cdr3_aa: CASSLLDSHTGELFF
d_call: TRBD1; clone_size: few; v_call: TRBV9; j_call: TRBJ1-3; cdr3_nt: TGTGCCAGCAGCGGACAGGGGACTGGAAACACCATATATTTT; cdr3_aa: CASSGQGTGNTIYF
d_call: -; clone_size: -; v_call: TRBV29-1; j_call: TRBJ1-1; cdr3_nt: TGCAGCGTTTCGTTAACCCCGGGGAAAATGAACACTGAAGCTTTCTTT; cdr3_aa: CSVSLTPGKMNTEAFF
d_call: -; clone_size: -; v_call: TRBV5-1; j_call: TRBJ2-2; cdr3_nt: TGCGCCAGCAGGGCGGAGGGGCGCCGGACCGGGGAGCTGTTTTTT; cdr3_aa: CASRAEGRRTGELFF
d_call: -; clone_size: -; v_call: TRBV7-9; j_call: TRBJ2-7; cdr3_nt: TGTGCCAGCAGCTCTACCGAATTCATGCACGAGCAGTACTTC; cdr3_aa: CASSSTEFMHEQYF
d_call: -; clone_size: -; v_call: TRBV14; j_call: TRBJ1-1; cdr3_nt: TGTGCCAGCAGCCAAGTGGGGGCGGTTGCTGAAGCTTTCTTT; cdr3_aa: CASSQVGAVAEAFF
d_call: -; clone_size: few; v_call: TRBV25-1; j_call: TRBJ1-1; cdr3_nt: TGTGCCAGCAGTGGAGTAATCTGGACTGAAGCTTTCTTT; cdr3_aa: CASSGVIWTEAFF
d_call: -; clone_size: -; v_call: TRBV6-6; j_call: TRBJ2-7; cdr3_nt: TGTGCCAGCAGGGACTACGAGCAGTACTTC; cdr3_aa: CASRDYEQYF
d_call: -; clone_size: -; v_call: TRBV5-6; j_call: TRBJ1-1; cdr3_nt: TGTGCCAGCAGCTGGGACGGCATGAACACTGAAGCTTTCTTT; cdr3_aa: CASSWDGMNTEAFF
d_call: -; clone_size: -; v_call: TRBV5-4; j_call: TRBJ2-2; cdr3_nt: TGTGCCAGCAGCTTGGACGGGGAGCTGTTTTTT; cdr3_aa: CASSLDGELFF
d_call: TRBD1; clone_size: -; v_call: TRBV30; j_call: TRBJ2-7; cdr3_nt: TGTGCATATGGACGGGACAGGGACCACGAGCAGTACTTC; cdr3_aa: CAYGRDRDHEQYF